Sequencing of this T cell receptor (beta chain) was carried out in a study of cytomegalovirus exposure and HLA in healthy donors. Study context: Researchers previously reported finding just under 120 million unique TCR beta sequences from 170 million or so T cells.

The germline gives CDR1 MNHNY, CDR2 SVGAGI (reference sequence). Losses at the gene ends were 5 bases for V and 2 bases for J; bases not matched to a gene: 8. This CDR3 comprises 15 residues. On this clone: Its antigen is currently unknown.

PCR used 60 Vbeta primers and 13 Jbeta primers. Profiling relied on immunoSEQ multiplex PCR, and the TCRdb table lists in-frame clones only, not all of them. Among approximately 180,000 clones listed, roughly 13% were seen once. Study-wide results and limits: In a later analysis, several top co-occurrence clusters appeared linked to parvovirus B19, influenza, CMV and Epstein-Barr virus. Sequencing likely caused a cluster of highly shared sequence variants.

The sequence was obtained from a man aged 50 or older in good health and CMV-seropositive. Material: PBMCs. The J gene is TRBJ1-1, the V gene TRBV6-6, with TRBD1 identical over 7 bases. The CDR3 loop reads CASSRRQGRNTEAFF. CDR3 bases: TGTGCCAGCAGTCGCCGACAGGGACGAAACACTGAAGCTTTCTTT.